These 7 T cell receptor beta chains share one sample of origin, sequenced in a study of tumor and adjacent non-tumor tissue in lung cancer. The library came from three nested PCR rounds adapted from ARM-PCR protocols. One entry per CDR3 protein, called by TCRdb with MiXCR from the multiplex PCR reads. The sample holds some 200,000 distinct CDR3 sequences, around 71% seen once. RNA was extracted from bulk tissue without any cell sorting. Sequenced sample: lung tumor tissue. All receptors come from a man between 60 and 70 years old with non-small cell lung cancer.

In its sample, this clonotype was seen a few times. It may be a read error: a sequence one base away is much more abundant. The rearrangement uses TRBV5-6 and TRBJ2-4; a possible D gene is TRBD1 (6 bases). CDR1 and CDR2 (germline): SGHDT, YYEEEE. V lost 6 bases and J lost 11, with 15 bases in between. The CDR3 runs to 12 residues. For the CDR3, the DNA is TGTGCCAGCAACCCACTACAGGGTGTTCAGTACTTC. Its translation is CASNPLQGVQYF. Using reference TRBV5-6 and TRBJ2-4 for the parts outside the CDR3, the full variable domain is DAGVTQSPTHLIKTRGQQVTLRCSPKSGHDTVSWYQQALGQGPQFIFQYYEEEERQRGNFPDRFSGHQFPNYSSELNVNALLLGDSALYLCASNPLQGVQYFGAGTRLSVL.

The chain is built from TRBV6-1 and TRBJ2-2; possible D gene TRBD1, 5 bases. Germline values: CDR1 MNHNS, CDR2 SASEGT. This CDR3 is built from 13 residues. Trimming cost V 9 bases and J 1 base, with 9 bases left between them. CDR3 region: CARRRGNTGELFF. DNA of the CDR3: TGTGCCAGGAGAAGGGGGAACACCGGGGAGCTGTTTTTT.

As for this clonotype: One end of the junction varies from germline; a read error may be responsible. The chain links TRBV6-5 to TRBJ1-4, with TRBD1 matching 8 bases. Germline CDR1 and CDR2: MNHEY and SVGAGI. This CDR3 is built from 16 residues. CDR3 DNA: TGTGCCAGCAGTTACTCACAGGGGGGGCTTATTGAAAAACTGTCTTTT. Amino acid sequence: CASSYSQGGLIEKLSF.

The gene calls are TRBV12-3 or TRBV12-4 and TRBJ2-7; 8 bases agree with TRBD1. Trimming at V came to 5 bases and at J to 2 bases, leaving 5 bases not matched to a gene. CDR3 length equals 14 residues. CDR3 bases: TGTGCCAGCAGTCTCGGACAGGGCACCTACGAGCAGTACTTC. It encodes CASSLGQGTYEQYF.

This clonotype was seen at least ten times. This chain links TRBV7-9 with TRBJ1-5; 9 nucleotides line up with TRBD1. The CDR3 has 17 amino acids. Germline V gene lookup returns CDR1 SEHNR and CDR2 FQNEAQ (reference sequence). J was trimmed by 4 bases and V by 5 bases; bases with no gene match: 12. The CDR3 is CASSPLPGQGSNQPQHF. The CDR3 nucleotides read TGTGCCAGCAGCCCCCTGCCGGGACAGGGTTCTAATCAGCCCCAGCATTTT.

The chain couples TRBV11-3 to TRBJ2-5; D remains ambiguous. The germline V gene has CDR1 SGHNT and CDR2 YENEEA. Between the trimmed V and J ends, which lost 1 base and 5 bases, there was a span of 14 bases. This CDR3 contains 15 residues. The CDR3 nucleotides read TGTGCCAGCAGCTTAGCGGGTGTTGAGGTGGAGACCCAGTACTTC. Encoded protein: CASSLAGVEVETQYF.

A word on this clonotype: Its ends do not fully match the called genes, so a read error is possible. The chain links TRBV11-2 to TRBJ2-7, with D tentatively TRBD2 (5 bases). The CDR3 extends over 15 amino acids. Germline lookup yields CDR1 SGHAT and CDR2 FQNNGV. The CDR3 reads CVSTHVLAIPYEQYF. CDR3 DNA sequence: TGTGTCAGCACCCACGTGTTAGCGATACCCTACGAGCAGTACTTC.